The clone carrying this T cell receptor (beta chain) came up a few times. Authors' processing steps: It was from reference gene primer amplification that nucleated cell counts were estimated. The table came from immunoSEQ multiplex PCR; TCRdb's copy has only in-frame clones and leaves some out. The D gene and trimming were derived from the DNA, and the V and J assignments and clone size from that table. The profile covers about 99,000 clones, with approximately 90% appearing a single time and roughly 15% taken by the ten largest. These data belong to a study of blood T cell repertoires in COVID-19. Study summary: Samples of COVID-19 (acute and convalescent) were obtained from the United States, Italy and Spain. T cells, B-cell-depleted T cells, or PBMCs provided the cDNA or gDNA that served as material.

V gave up 4 bases and J gave up 6 bases; unmatched junction bases: 9. CDR3 length: 17 amino acids. The germline gives CDR1 SGHNT, CDR2 YYREEE (reference sequence). V gene TRBV5-4 combines with J gene TRBJ2-1; TRBD2 matches at 14 bases. Sequencing was done on a sample of peripheral blood. This sequence originates from a woman older than 75 in a cohort sampled during active COVID-19. CDR3 in DNA: TGTGCCAGCAGCACCGGGACTAGCGGGGGCGTAGTCAATGAGCAGTTCTTC. It is translated as CASSTGTSGGVVNEQFF.